These T cell receptor beta chains were read from a single sample in a study of blood T cell repertoires in COVID-19. Measured with immunoSEQ multiplex PCR; TCRdb has only the in-frame clones, and not every one. The repertoire holds about 180,000 clones, with 80% to 90% as singletons. Sequences were obtained from PBMCs or T cells enriched from blood (not recorded which). Receptors originate from a woman in her thirties or forties with acute COVID-19. The CDR3 runs from the conserved cysteine through the conserved F or W. A D gene is named only where the DNA matches it firmly. Clone size is not always given. Where it is, it says once, few, many or a class for expanded clones.

d_gene | j_gene | abundance | v_gene | CDR3nt | CDR3aa
TRBD2 | TRBJ2-2 | once | TRBV3-1/TRBV3-2 | TGTGCCAGCAGCCGAACACCGGGGGGAGGGACCGGGGAGCTGTTTTTT | CASSRTPGGGTGELFF
. | TRBJ2-7 | . | TRBV5-4 | TGTGCCAGCAGCTTGGAGGGTGGAGGGGCCTACGAGCAGTACTTC | CASSLEGGGAYEQYF
TRBD1 | TRBJ1-2 | once | TRBV3-1/TRBV3-2 | TGTGCCAGCGGCCTACGACAGGGGAACTATGGCTACACCTTC | CASGLRQGNYGYTF
. | TRBJ2-7 | few | TRBV7-9 | TGTGCCAGCAGTTTAGGGGAGTCCTACGAGCAGTACTTC | CASSLGESYEQYF
. | TRBJ2-1 | . | TRBV9 | TGTGCCAGCAGCTCAAGGACAGCCTACAATGAGCAGTTCTTC | CASSSRTAYNEQFF
TRBD2 | TRBJ2-7 | once | TRBV4-2 | TGTGCCAGCAGCCAAGCCGTGCCTATCCAAGGCGGGAGGGCCTCCGAGCAGTACTTC | CASSQAVPIQGGRASEQYF
TRBD2 | TRBJ2-1 | once | TRBV4-1 | TGCGCCAGCAGCCCACTCGGGACTAGCGGGAGAAATGGCTACAATGAGCAGTTCTTC | CASSPLGTSGRNGYNEQFF
. | TRBJ2-5 | . | TRBV4-1 | TGCGCCAGCAGTCAAACCCCGAGGGAAGAGACCCAGTACTTC | CASSQTPREETQYF
. | TRBJ1-1 | . | TRBV21-1 | TGTGCCAGCAGCAAAGCCGGGACAGTCACCACTGAAGCTTTCTTT | CASSKAGTVTTEAFF
. | TRBJ2-7 | . | TRBV30 | TGTGCCTGGAGTGTGACTGGCGAGCAGTACTTC | CAWSVTGEQYF
TRBD1 | TRBJ2-2 | . | TRBV28 | TGTGCCAGCAGTTCTCTCGACAGGGGTTTGGACACCGGGGAGCTGTTTTTT | CASSSLDRGLDTGELFF
. | TRBJ1-1 | . | TRBV2 | TGTGCCAGCAGGGGGGCCCAGAACACTGAAGCTTTCTTT | CASRGAQNTEAFF
. | TRBJ1-2 | . | TRBV5-1 | TGCGCCAGCAGCTCCGGCGGGGGGGGCGCGAAAGGCTACACCTTC | CASSSGGGGAKGYTF
TRBD1 | TRBJ2-7 | . | TRBV19 | TGTGCCAGTAGGCAACAGGGGGCGTACGAGCAGTACTTC | CASRQQGAYEQYF
TRBD1 | TRBJ1-3 | . | TRBV2 | TGTGCCAGCACCACCGACAGGGAGACTGGAAACACCATATATTTT | CASTTDRETGNTIYF
. | TRBJ1-3 | . | TRBV28 | TGTGCCAGCGGGAGGGACACCCCTGGAAACACCATATATTTT | CASGRDTPGNTIYF
TRBD2 | TRBJ2-5 | once | TRBV3-1/TRBV3-2 | TGTGCCAGCAGCCAAACGACTAGCGAGACCCAGTACTTC | CASSQTTSETQYF
. | TRBJ2-7 | . | TRBV6-5 | TGTGCCATCGGTACGCCCTCCTACGAGCAGTACTTC | CAIGTPSYEQYF
TRBD1 | TRBJ1-1 | once | TRBV4-2 | TGTGCCAGCAGCCACGTGGGACAGATGAACACTGAAGCTTTCTTT | CASSHVGQMNTEAFF
. | TRBJ1-5 | . | TRBV19 | TGTGCCAGTAGTCCCGGGACACTTGATCAGCCCCAGCATTTT | CASSPGTLDQPQHF
. | TRBJ2-4 | once | TRBV7-2 | TGTGCCAGCAGCCCCGATTATGCGGTCGCACTAGCCAAAAACATTCAGTACTTC | CASSPDYAVALAKNIQYF
. | TRBJ1-1 | . | TRBV9 | TGTGCCAGCAGCGTAGAACAGGGCGACACTGAAGCTTTCTTT | CASSVEQGDTEAFF
. | TRBJ2-5 | . | TRBV5-1 | TGCGCCAGCAGCCCATGGGGGGGCAGTGACCAAGAGACCCAGTACTTC | CASSPWGGSDQETQYF
. | TRBJ2-1 | . | TRBV20-1 | TGCAGTGCTAGTGGTGCGTCCCACAATGAGCAGTTCTTC | CSASGASHNEQFF
. | TRBJ2-4 | . | TRBV18 | TGTGCCAGCTCACCACCCGTGCTCCCCTATGAGGACAAAAACATTCAGTACTTC | CASSPPVLPYEDKNIQYF
TRBD1 | TRBJ1-4 | . | TRBV5-1 | TGCGCCAGCAGCCCGACAGGGGGTATAGAAAAACTGTTTTTT | CASSPTGGIEKLFF
TRBD2 | TRBJ2-5 | . | TRBV19 | TGTGCCAGTAGTATAGGGGGGGGGATGGGAGAGACCCAGTACTTC | CASSIGGGMGETQYF
TRBD2 | TRBJ2-1 | . | TRBV6-1 | TGTGCCAGCAGTGAAGCGCTTCCGGGTTCTAGCGGGTACAATGAGCAGTTCTTC | CASSEALPGSSGYNEQFF
TRBD1 | TRBJ1-1 | once | TRBV28 | TGTGCCAGCAGTCAACCGGGACAGGGGGTTGTGACTGAAGCTTTCTTT | CASSQPGQGVVTEAFF
. | TRBJ1-3 | . | TRBV19 | TGTGCCAGTAGTATGGGCCCCGTTGGAAACACCATATATTTT | CASSMGPVGNTIYF
. | TRBJ2-5 | once | TRBV6-4 | TGTGCCAGCAGTGACTCGAGGCCTTACTGGTACTTC | CASSDSRPYWYF
TRBD2 | TRBJ2-1 | . | TRBV11-1 | TGTGCCAGCAGCCCAAGGGACTACGGGGGAGGGAATGAGCAGTTCTTC | CASSPRDYGGGNEQFF
TRBD2 | TRBJ2-2 | . | TRBV19 | TGTGCCAGTCTTAGCGGGGGGACGGGCACCGGGGAGCTGTTTTTT | CASLSGGTGTGELFF
. | TRBJ2-7 | . | TRBV13 | TGTGCCAGCAGCTTAGGCAGGGGTAACGAGCAGTACTTC | CASSLGRGNEQYF
TRBD2 | TRBJ2-5 | once | TRBV2 | TGTGCCAGCAAATTCGGCGGGGGGGCCGTACAAGAGACCCAGTACTTC | CASKFGGGAVQETQYF
TRBD2 | TRBJ2-1 | . | TRBV11-2 | TGTGCCAGCAGCAAAGGACTAGCGGGAAACTACAATGAGCAGTTCTTC | CASSKGLAGNYNEQFF
. | TRBJ2-2 | . | TRBV18 | TGTGCCAGCTCACCGCCGGGACAGAACACCGGGGAGCTGTTTTTT | CASSPPGQNTGELFF
. | TRBJ1-1 | . | TRBV11-2 | TGTGCCAGCAGCCGAGGCGGGGTCATTACTGAAGCTTTCTTT | CASSRGGVITEAFF
TRBD1 | TRBJ1-3 | . | TRBV5-1 | TGCGCCAGCCCGCCCAAACCCGCGACCGGCCGCCCGTGGGACAGGATCCCTGGAAACACCATATATTTT | CASPPKPATGRPWDRIPGNTIYF
TRBD1 | TRBJ2-2 | . | TRBV9 | TGTGCCAGCAGCGGCCTAACGGGACAGGGGTCCCCCGGGGAGCTGTTTTTT | CASSGLTGQGSPGELFF
TRBD1 | TRBJ2-7 | few | TRBV5-1 | TGCGCCAGCAGCTCCGGGACAGGGAGCGAGCAGTACTTC | CASSSGTGSEQYF